Below are 15 T cell receptor beta chains sequenced from a single sample in a study of sequential checkpoint blockade in melanoma. Sequencing used immunoSEQ multiplex PCR; TCRdb keeps in-frame clones, though not all of them. Here the sample spans some 19,000 clones, around four fifths being singletons. Treatment denoted: randomized to nivolumab then ipilimumab (arm A) or the reverse (arm B). The sequences come from CD8+ T cells sorted from blood (inferred from file names), collected from a patient given nivolumab and ipilimumab in sequence. Source of these receptors: a human donor with melanoma.

The rearrangement joins TRBV19 to TRBJ1-5; D might be TRBD1 (5 bases). This CDR3 spans 15 amino acids. With 6 bases removed from V and 0 bases from J, the gap between germline ends came to 12 bases. CDR1 is LNHDA and CDR2 is SQIVND in the germline V gene (reference sequence). CDR3 protein: CASRWGRGSNQPQHF. For the CDR3, the DNA is TGTGCCAGTAGGTGGGGAAGGGGTAGCAATCAGCCCCAGCATTTT.

The genes are TRBV29-1 and TRBJ2-1, with 7 bases matching TRBD1. J gave up 0 bases and V 7 bases, and 6 bases lay outside the gene matches. In germline, CDR1 is SQVTM, CDR2 ANQGSEA. This CDR3 is built from 14 residues. The CDR3 reads CSAERDSSYNEQFF. The CDR3 DNA reads TGCAGCGCCGAACGGGACAGCTCCTACAATGAGCAGTTCTTC.

The CDR3 DNA sequence: TGTGCCAGTAGTTACACAGGGGGCAAGTCACCCCTCCACTTT. Translated, it gives CASSYTGGKSPLHF. The J gene is TRBJ1-6, the V gene TRBV19; TRBD1 matches at 9 bases. This CDR3 is 14 amino acids long. J lost 10 bases, V lost 5 bases, and 6 bases had no gene match. Germline CDR1 and CDR2: LNHDA and SQIVND (reference sequence).

This chain uses TRBV13 with TRBJ2-3; TRBD1 matches at 8 bases. This CDR3 has 16 amino acids. Germline values: CDR1 PRHDT, CDR2 FYEKMQ (reference sequence). Unmatched junction bases numbered 13, after V lost 8 bases and J lost 3 bases. CDR3 nucleotides: TGTGCCAGCGGCAAAACCTCAACAGGGGGAACAGATACGCAGTATTTT. Translation gives CASGKTSTGGTDTQYF. The entire variable domain, with the rest obtained from reference TRBV13 and TRBJ2-3, is as follows: AAGVIQSPRHLIKEKRETATLKCYPIPRHDTVYWYQQGPGQDPQFLISFYEKMQSDKGSIPDRFSAQQFSDYHSELNMSSLELGDSALYFCASGKTSTGGTDTQYFGPGTRLTVL.

The gene calls are TRBV5-5 and TRBJ2-7; the D is unclear. The V gene's germline CDR1 is SGHKS and CDR2 YYEKEE (reference sequence). V was cut by 4 bases and J by 2 bases, with 7 bases left in between. This CDR3 has 12 residues. The CDR3 DNA follows: TGTGCCAGCAGCCAACCAGCCTACGAGCAGTACTTC. This sequence encodes CASSQPAYEQYF.

The rearrangement joins TRBV14 to TRBJ2-1; 10 positions agree with TRBD2. The CDR3 is made up of 15 amino acids. V lost 4 bases and J lost 3; bases outside the gene matches: 3. Germline assignment: CDR1 SGHDN and CDR2 FVKESK. CDR3 residues: CASSPGLANYNEQFF. The CDR3 DNA reads TGTGCCAGCAGCCCGGGACTAGCGAACTACAATGAGCAGTTCTTC. The whole variable domain, remainder taken from reference TRBV14 and TRBJ2-1, is EAGVTQFPSHSVIEKGQTVTLRCDPISGHDNLYWYRRVMGKEIKFLLHFVKESKQDESGMPNNRFLAERTGGTYSTLKVQPAELEDSGVYFCASSPGLANYNEQFFGPGTRLTVL.

By share of the sample, this clone is hyperexpanded. This sample includes further DNA sequences coding for the same CDR3. The chain employs TRBV9 and TRBJ2-1; 7 positions match TRBD1. With V trimmed by 0 bases and J by 2 bases, 2 bases remained unmatched. The CDR3 length is 15 residues. CDR1 is SGDLS, CDR2 YYNGEE, per germline. This CDR3 is CASSVEGAPYNEQFF. CDR3 DNA: TGTGCCAGCAGCGTAGAGGGGGCGCCCTACAATGAGCAGTTCTTC.

This clone was seen a few times. The chain joins TRBV21-1 to TRBJ2-7; the table names TRBD1, a call not compared with the DNA. TRBV21-1 is reported as a pseudogene. The CDR3 covers 14 residues. For the CDR3, the DNA is TGTGCCAGCAGCAAAGAAGGGCAGGGCTACGAGCAGTACTTC. It codes for CASSKEGQGYEQYF.

This chain links TRBV7-9 with TRBJ1-1; D ambiguous. CDR1 is SEHNR, CDR2 FQNEAQ, per germline (reference sequence). V dropped 0 bases and J dropped 13 bases, with 15 bases sitting between them. CDR3 length: 13 amino acids. CDR3 in amino acids: CASSLALGGDGFF. Here the CDR3 DNA reads TGTGCCAGCAGCTTAGCGCTCGGAGGCGACGGTTTCTTT.

Written as DNA, the CDR3 is TGTGCCAGCAGTTTCGCCGGGACAGGGGTAGTCGGCTACACCTTC. Encoded protein: CASSFAGTGVVGYTF. The chain couples TRBV28 to TRBJ1-2; TRBD1 agrees at 10 bases. Trimming took 3 bases from V and 8 from J; bases not matched to a gene: 9. This CDR3 is built from 15 residues. CDR1 and CDR2 (germline): MDHEN, SYDVKM.

The rearrangement uses TRBV28 and TRBJ1-4; a weak D match, TRBD1 (5 bases). CDR3 length equals 14 residues. Germline V gene sequence: CDR1 MDHEN, CDR2 SYDVKM. The germline V and J ends were trimmed by 4 bases and 3 bases, with 9 bases remaining between them. The CDR3 coding sequence is TGTGCCAGCAGTTCCAGGGACTCTAATGAAAAACTGTTTTTT. Translation: CASSSRDSNEKLFF.

The rearrangement links TRBV10-3 to TRBJ2-5; D is possibly TRBD2 (6 bases). V lost 10 bases and J lost 2, with 23 bases in between. This CDR3 has 16 amino acids. In germline, CDR1 is ENHRY, CDR2 SYGVKD. CDR3 coding DNA: TGTGCCAGCGCTTCCGGGGCTAGCGTTAAACAAGAGACCCAGTACTTC. This sequence encodes CASASGASVKQETQYF.

This clone has more than one count but fewer than ten. The chain is built from TRBV5-8 and TRBJ1-4, with a weak D call TRBD1 (5 bases). The CDR3 consists of 16 residues. Germline CDR1 SGHTS, CDR2 YDEGEE. V was pared by 4 bases and J by 7 bases, with 20 bases between. This CDR3 reads CASSLGTAHDGEKLFF. The DNA of the CDR3 is TGTGCCAGCAGCCTAGGGACTGCCCATGATGGTGAAAAACTGTTTTTT.

This chain joins TRBV15 and TRBJ2-2, with 15 bases matching TRBD2. V was clipped by 1 base and J by 6 bases; unmatched bases: 15. The CDR3 sequence is 21 residues long. From germline, CDR1 is LNHNV and CDR2 YYDKDF (reference sequence). The CDR3 sequence: CATSRVGGLAGGGVGPGELFF. As DNA, the CDR3 is TGTGCCACCAGCAGAGTAGGGGGACTAGCGGGAGGAGGTGTGGGTCCCGGGGAGCTGTTTTTT.

The genes are TRBV6-6 and TRBJ1-2, with D maybe TRBD1 (6 bases). This CDR3 is built from 14 residues. Between the trimmed V and J ends, which lost 2 bases and 6 bases, there was a span of 13 bases. The germline V gene has CDR1 MNHNY and CDR2 SVGAGI (reference sequence). DNA for the CDR3: TGTGCCAGCAGTTACGGCGCAGGGGATGATGGCTACACCTTC. Encoded protein: CASSYGAGDDGYTF.